This TCR beta chain is from a study of blood T cells in healthy people across ages. Overall study: Capturing about one barcoded beta molecule per two T cells was achieved by template switching.

Study-wide results and limits: With naive T cell percentage, TCR beta diversity showed a strong correlation.

Trimming removed 0 bases from V and 8 bases from J, with 16 bases in between. The germline V gene has CDR1 DFQATT and CDR2 SNEGSKA (reference sequence). The CDR3 is made up of 14 amino acids. The authors ran a second PCR of roughly 6 to 11 cycles using a sample-barcoded 5' primer and a J-beta primer mix. Each TCR beta cDNA got a 12-nucleotide random molecular identifier. TCRdb passed the 5' RACE reads through MiXCR, listing each CDR3 protein once. This table has around 1.5 million distinct CDR3 sequences, about 35% appearing once. This clonotype has ten or more counts. As yet, its antigen is unknown. The TCR originated in a woman younger than 45 in good health. The sequencing sample was made of blood. The chain links TRBV20-1 to TRBJ1-2; a possible D gene is TRBD1 (6 bases). The CDR3 DNA is TGCAGTGCTAGAGATCGGGACACCCGAGGAGGCTACACCTTC. This encodes CSARDRDTRGGYTF.